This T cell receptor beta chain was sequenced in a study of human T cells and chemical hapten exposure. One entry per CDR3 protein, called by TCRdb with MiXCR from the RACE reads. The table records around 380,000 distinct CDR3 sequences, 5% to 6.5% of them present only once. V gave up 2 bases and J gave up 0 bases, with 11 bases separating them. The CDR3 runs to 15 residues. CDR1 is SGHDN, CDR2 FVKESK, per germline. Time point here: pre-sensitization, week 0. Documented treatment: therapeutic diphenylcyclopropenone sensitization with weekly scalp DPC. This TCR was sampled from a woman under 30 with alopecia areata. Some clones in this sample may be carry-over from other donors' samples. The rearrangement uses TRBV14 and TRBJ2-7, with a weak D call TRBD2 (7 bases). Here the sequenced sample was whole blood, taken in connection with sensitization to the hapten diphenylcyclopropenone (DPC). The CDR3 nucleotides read TGTGCCAGCAGCCAACTACGGGGGGCCTCCTACGAGCAGTACTTC. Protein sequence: CASSQLRGASYEQYF.